This TCR beta chain was recorded in a study of cytomegalovirus exposure and HLA in healthy donors (dated by TCRdb to the late 2010s). About the study as a whole: In an earlier analysis of some 610 of the donors, 276 Gb of sequence data and just under 120 million unique TCR beta sequences from some 170 million T cells were reported. An early release covering about 600 HLA-typed donors comprised around 300 gigabases of sequencing data and 85 million or so unique TCR sequences. Of the roughly 400 genotyped donors, 80% to 90% were placed in the genetic ancestry cluster associated with self-reported Caucasian donors. The study was designed to test whether signatures of past pathogen exposure could be identified by cataloging public T cell receptors. Using immunosequencing, the study profiled T cell repertoires from 640 or so subjects and related those repertoires to cytomegalovirus serostatus. Besides the first cohort of 666 subjects, a separate validation cohort made up of 120 different subjects was used. To predict cytomegalovirus infection status, the study combined high-throughput TCR immunosequencing, statistical association of individual TCRs with disease status, and machine learning. A later analysis re-examined previously published TCR beta repertoires from 600 to 700 donors and added high-resolution HLA genotyping to investigate patterns of TCR occurrence. The later analysis used no new phenotypic data to find candidate immune exposures, relying instead on TCR beta sequences and their occurrence across donors. To decide whether each TCR beta V gene segment behaved as functional or pseudogenic, an earlier analysis of some 600 of the donors relied on high-throughput TCR beta sequencing. Donor age, sex, ethnicity and CMV serostatus were compiled together with the repertoire data. In a later genetic analysis, genome-wide SNP genotypes for about 55% of the 666 donors were used, and that subset was treated as a discovery cohort. All discovery cohort repertoires had been generated using a single sequencing platform. HLA typing covered class I and class II loci at four-digit resolution. The number of typed donors differed by locus: 629-630 for A, B, C, DRB1 and DQB1; roughly 510 for DQA1; 600 to 610 for DPA1; and around 450 for DPB1. Roughly five DR-DQ haplotypes were treated as single units for association and clustering because of strong linkage in the cohort. On average, around 200,000 unique TCR beta nucleotide sequences were sequenced per donor among 398 genotyped donors of the cohort, with around 19% of those sequences being non-productive. Overall study outcomes, separate from this receptor: HLA typing was unavailable for some donors at each locus, so association tests used only the typed subset. The authors suggested that the approach could potentially be extended to other disease states and immunological phenotypes. CMV serostatus was the only immune exposure information available for the cohort. Seventeen rarely observed V segments, including chromosome 9 orphons, were excluded from the earlier analysis of about 610 of the donors because counts were too low. Correlated functional status among segregating V segments might be attributable to linkage disequilibrium, but an unknown experimental factor could not be ruled out. In an earlier analysis of fewer than 700 of the donors, most TCR beta V segments appeared in productive rearrangements about 90% or about 30% of the time, broadly matching IMGT annotations. The sequencing pipeline was judged likely to have produced a cluster of highly shared sequence variants as a technical artifact. Most TCR sequences were seen in very few donors, while some public TCRs were found in many individuals. In a later genetic analysis, a missense DCLRE1C variant was associated with V-gene and J-gene trimming of TCR beta chains, and the association was replicated in an independent cohort. The study gave a list of around 170 TCR beta chains associated with cytomegalovirus. In a later analysis, HLA-associated TCR beta chains showed more clonal expansion and lower generation probabilities than non-associated chains that were equally common. In a later analysis, several top co-occurrence clusters were reported to appear linked to parvovirus B19, influenza, CMV and Epstein-Barr virus. The classifier was reported to diagnose cytomegalovirus status with high specificity and sensitivity in both the original cohort and the validation cohort. According to a later genetic analysis, donors in an Asian-associated ancestry cluster had fewer N-insertions in productive TCRs than the roughly 700-donor mean. The presence/absence analyses assumed that sequencing depth was roughly uniform across donors, and that assumption may not be true. A later analysis found that TCR association rates varied across HLA loci, with DRB1 alleles showing the most associated TCRs and HLA-C alleles the fewest. A few of the identified cytomegalovirus-associated TCR beta chains were confirmed in vitro to be specific for cytomegalovirus antigens. According to a later analysis, most CMV-associated TCR beta chains appeared to be HLA-restricted, and the HLA associations seemed to be driven largely by CMV exposure. Specific HLA alleles were associated with 15,000 to 20,000 TCR beta sequences at a false discovery rate of 0.05 in a later analysis. Assigning TCR associations to individual alleles was difficult when HLA alleles, especially DR and DQ, strongly co-occurred. A further reported finding was that TCR beta sequences accurately predicted the HLA-A and HLA-B alleles for most subjects in the first cohort. This cohort had only TCR beta chains sequenced, and the lack of alpha or paired-chain data limited which features could be detected.

The library came from the immunoSEQ multiplex PCR assay. For the multiplex PCR, a mixture combining 60 forward primers for TCR Vbeta segments and 13 reverse primers for TCR Jbeta segments was used. The CDR3 region of rearranged TCR beta genes was amplified from genomic DNA with a multiplex PCR assay. The Illumina HiSeq System was used to sequence the amplified TCR beta libraries as 87-base-pair reads. In the source study's methods: A later analysis tallied around 80 million unique TCR beta chains across the approximately 670 repertoires, and about 12 million of those chains were shared by two or more donors. Raw reads were error-corrected and collapsed into unique sequences with a nearest-neighbor algorithm that merged closely related sequences to remove PCR and sequencing errors. CDR3 sequences were aligned to IMGT reference sequences to assign V, D and J gene segments. Each retained sequence needed at least a six-nucleotide match to both a V gene segment and a J gene segment. Rearrangements were called productive when the CDR3 lacked stop codons and stayed in frame with V and J; all others were non-productive. Following IMGT convention, CDR3 was defined as the stretch from the second conserved V-encoded cysteine up to the conserved J-encoded phenylalanine. Sequences without an unambiguous match to a single V gene segment were excluded from the earlier analysis of approximately 600 of the donors. In an earlier analysis of roughly 600 of the donors, a V segment was called functional when productive rearrangements were above 56.7%, and segregating when the standard deviation between donors exceeded 5%. A statistical classification framework was built to diagnose cytomegalovirus status from the catalog of TCR beta chain sequences. A later analysis assigned V and J genes by comparing TCR nucleotide sequences with IMGT/GENE-DB human TR gene sequences. A later analysis assigned CDR3 sequences and most-parsimonious VDJ recombination scenarios with the TCRdist pipeline. In a later analysis, each TCR beta chain was defined by its CDR3 amino acid sequence together with its V-gene family, and reads without a unique V-gene family were excluded. To address suspected cross-contamination and a sequencing artifact, a later analysis removed a few hundred highly shared, low-generation-probability nucleotide sequences. In a later analysis, a clonal expansion index for each public chain was calculated from normalized within-repertoire ranks of inferred template counts. Generation probabilities in a later analysis came from a VDJ recombination model fitted to out-of-frame rearrangements, and those results were checked against IGoR. In a later analysis, hypergeometric tests were used to score TCR-TCR, TCR-HLA and TCR-CMV co-occurrence, with a repertoire-size bias correction applied to TCR pairs. In a later analysis, false discovery rates were estimated by permuting HLA or CMV assignments 20 times. In a later analysis, co-occurring TCRs were grouped using DBSCAN, with TCRdist sequence similarity added in when clustering inside HLA-allele-positive subsets. Repertoires with fewer than 30,000 or more than 120,000 public chains were left out of co-occurrence clustering, as were four to six repertoires with anomalous nucleotide sharing. Entries here come from immuneACCESS through TCRdb and include only in-frame sequences with V and J called. Some clones fail to appear in such tables; in the studies checked, an unresolved V gene covers under half of the shortfall, and the cause of the remainder is unknown. Clone size and V and J calls were adopted from that table, with D and trimming inferred from the DNA. This sample lists over 100,000 clones; 77% were detected once. 4.2% of the sample goes to the ten largest clones.

This clone occurred a few times. It lacks a known antigen. Per-base quality was not reported, and no clone a single base away is much larger than it. In total, 500 to 700 healthy bone marrow donors made up the cohort. All cohort members were sampled while nominally healthy, although unrecorded immune exposures were likely present. The donor was CMV seropositive and belonged to the group of around 300 seropositive cohort members. Each donor provided a peripheral blood sample, and peripheral blood mononuclear cells were used for TCR beta sequencing. Genomic DNA extraction from the blood cell samples was performed with the Qiagen DNeasy Blood Extraction Kit. The sample comprised PBMCs. The source of this sequence is a male donor in good health and CMV-seropositive.

The DNA sequence is given as TGTGCCAGCACCTACCGGGACACCACCTACGAGCAGTACTTC. Its protein product is CASTYRDTTYEQYF. Recombination joined TRBV5-5 with TRBJ2-7; matching of 6 bases hints at TRBD1 as the D gene. Based on the germline V gene (reference sequence), the CDR1 and CDR2 sequences are SGHKS and YYEKEE. V sheds 6 bases and J sheds 2 bases, leaving 15 bases between their ends. The CDR3 covers 14 residues, taking in both the cysteine and the phenylalanine. Only CDR3 DNA is held: 42 bases, read in frame from base 1.